This paragraph reports one T cell receptor beta chain. This clonotype came up a few times. Its antigen remains unidentified. No much larger clone is present one base from it, and per-base qualities are unavailable. Reads for this sample came from an Illumina HiSeq 2500. Quantitative 5'-RACE with molecular barcodes was used to prepare TCR beta libraries. The authors' pipeline ran thus. A new computational method based on a probabilistic model of VDJ rearrangement was used to identify disease-linked TCR variants. TCRdb itself trimmed the public reads at Q25 with fastp, ran MiXCR and retained productive beta chains. When rows share a CDR3 protein, they turn into one entry using the most common DNA and genes. V and J calls and clone size were set by TCRdb, not the authors. For this sample the table gives some 450,000 distinct CDR3 sequences, of which about 15% were detected only once. Of the sample, 1% falls within the top ten clones.

The CDR3 spans 14 residues, from the cysteine through the phenylalanine. Only CDR3 DNA is held: 42 bases, read in frame from base 1. Cut back by 3 bases and 1 base, the V and J ends lie 12 bases apart. Reading the germline V gene (reference sequence) gives CDR1 DFQATT and CDR2 SNEGSKA. This record belongs to a study of CD8 T cells in ankylosing spondylitis (TCRdb year 2017). About the investigation overall: To find TCR variants linked to disease, the study profiled T cell receptor beta repertoires in ankylosing spondylitis patients and healthy donors. Samples of peripheral blood were taken, and for ankylosing spondylitis patients, synovial fluid was collected as well. In total, the full study cohort was made up of roughly 110 healthy donors and 25 or so ankylosing spondylitis patients.

Results the study describes overall, beyond this receptor: In peripheral blood, the disease-linked clones were found at relatively low frequencies and had a CD8+ phenotype. The disease-linked clones were reported to be significantly enriched in matched synovial fluid samples from ankylosing spondylitis patients. Blood from ankylosing spondylitis patients appeared to be characterized by a TCR beta motif composed of eight highly homologous amino acid variants. Some motif variants were previously reported in synovial fluid and blood of reactive arthritis patients, suggesting common disease-initiation mechanisms.

Recombination joined TRBV20-1 with TRBJ1-2; the D gene remains uncertain. Sequencing input: blood, either unsorted or a sorted T cell fraction (not recorded which). This TCR was sampled from a male donor with ankylosing spondylitis. The CDR3 corresponds to CSARENGINYGYTF. The sequenced DNA: TGCAGTGCTAGGGAGAACGGAATTAACTATGGCTACACCTTC.